The 31 T cell receptor beta chains presented below share a single source sample, sequenced in a study of blood T cell repertoires in COVID-19. Using immunoSEQ multiplex PCR, the repertoire was profiled, and TCRdb retains in-frame clones only, with some absent. This table has some 180,000 clones, 88% appearing once. The sequencing sample was made of peripheral blood. Receptors originate from a man between 40 and 49 years old with active or convalescent COVID-19.

The rearrangement uses TRBV5-4 and TRBJ2-1; possible D gene TRBD2, 6 bases. The CDR3 extends over 15 amino acids. V dropped 1 base and J dropped 3 bases, with 11 bases sitting between them. The germline gives CDR1 SGHNT, CDR2 YYREEE (reference sequence). The CDR3 spells CASSLRRGDYNEQFF. The CDR3 region has the DNA TGTGCCAGCAGCTTGAGGAGGGGAGACTACAATGAGCAGTTCTTC.

This clone was counted a single time. This sequence joins TRBV3-1 (or the pseudogene TRBV3-2) and TRBJ1-2; weak D call: TRBD1 (5 bases). Germline V gene lookup returns CDR1 LGHDT and CDR2 YNNKEL (reference sequence). The CDR3 is 14 residues long. V was cut by 0 bases and J by 4 bases, with 9 bases left in between. The CDR3 region has the DNA TGTGCCAGCAGCCAAGACAGGGCTGGCTATGGCTACACCTTC. Amino acid sequence: CASSQDRAGYGYTF.

The genes are TRBV7-3 and TRBJ2-3; 7 bases map to TRBD2. This CDR3 has 16 amino acids. Germline V lookup: CDR1 SGHTA, CDR2 FQGTGA. With 1 base clipped from V and 2 bases from J, the junction kept 6 bases outside the gene matches. The CDR3 DNA sequence: TGTGCCAGCAGCTTAAGTCCTAGCGGCAACACAGATACGCAGTATTTT. This translates into CASSLSPSGNTDTQYF. The full variable domain, rest sourced from reference TRBV7-3 and TRBJ2-3, is GAGVSQTPSNKVTEKGKYVELRCDPISGHTALYWYRQSLGQGPEFLIYFQGTGAADDSGLPNDRFFAVRPEGSVSTLKIQRTERGDSAVYLCASSLSPSGNTDTQYFGPGTRLTVL.

J is TRBJ2-7 and V is TRBV19; D is unresolved. CDR1 is LNHDA and CDR2 is SQIVND in the germline V gene (reference sequence). The CDR3 totals 13 residues. The V end lost 0 bases, the J end lost 3 bases, and 6 bases lay between the germline ends. CDR3 protein: CASSIDLVYEQYF. The CDR3 nucleotides read TGTGCCAGTAGTATAGATCTAGTCTACGAGCAGTACTTC.

V usage is TRBV3-1 (or the pseudogene TRBV3-2) and J usage is TRBJ1-3; D might be TRBD1 (5 bases). Germline CDR1 reads LGHDT; CDR2 reads YNNKEL (reference sequence). This CDR3 spans 17 amino acids. V lost 1 base to trimming and J lost 0 bases, with 13 bases between them. The CDR3 here is CASSQVPGPLSGNTIYF. As DNA, the CDR3 is TGTGCCAGCAGCCAAGTTCCAGGGCCCCTCTCTGGAAACACCATATATTTT.

The chain has TRBV7-9 and TRBJ1-4, with unresolved D. The CDR3 has 15 residues. The V end lost 7 bases, the J end lost 6 bases, and 18 bases lay between the germline ends. Germline V gene lookup returns CDR1 SEHNR and CDR2 FQNEAQ (reference sequence). CDR3 coding DNA: TGTGCCAGCACCTCGTACGGAGTAGGCGATGAAAAACTGTTTTTT. Encoded protein: CASTSYGVGDEKLFF.

The rearrangement joins TRBV3-1 (or the pseudogene TRBV3-2) to TRBJ2-7; 11 bases fit TRBD1. Looked up from germline, CDR1 is LGHDT and CDR2 is YNNKEL (reference sequence). CDR3 length: 14 residues. The ends lost 3 bases at V and 4 bases at J; junction bases unmatched: 2. CDR3 amino acids: CASSQGQGGYEQYF. The CDR3, as DNA: TGTGCCAGCAGCCAGGGACAGGGGGGTTACGAGCAGTACTTC.

The chain employs TRBV18 and TRBJ2-6; possibly TRBD2 for D (6 bases). The CDR3 loop spans 17 amino acids. Between the trimmed V and J ends, which lost 3 bases and 0 bases, there was a span of 12 bases. Germline-derived CDR1 and CDR2 are KGHSH and LQKENI. The CDR3 region has the DNA TGTGCCAGCTCACCGGGGACTGGAAACTCTGGGGCCAACGTCCTGACTTTC. Its protein is CASSPGTGNSGANVLTF.

The V call is TRBV5-1, the J call TRBJ1-2; TRBD1 agrees at 8 bases. The CDR3 is made up of 14 amino acids. Looked up from germline, CDR1 is SGHRS and CDR2 is YFSETQ. J gave up 8 bases and V 3 bases, and 9 bases lay outside the gene matches. The CDR3 loop is CASSYGTGTAGYTF. The CDR3 bases are TGCGCCAGCAGCTACGGGACAGGAACAGCGGGCTACACCTTC.

The V call is TRBV12-5, the J call TRBJ1-6, with 11 bases aligning to TRBD1. Germline CDR1 reads LGHNT; CDR2 reads FRNRAP. The CDR3 consists of 21 residues. Trimming at V came to 4 bases and at J to 0 bases, leaving 14 bases not matched to a gene. The CDR3 coding sequence is TGTGCTAGTGGTTACCGGGACAGGGGGGGATTATCTAGCTCCTATAATTCACCCCTCCACTTT. Protein sequence: CASGYRDRGGLSSSYNSPLHF.

The chain uses TRBV5-4 and TRBJ2-3; 8 bases line up with TRBD1. With 1 base clipped from V and 6 bases from J, the junction kept 1 base outside the gene matches. The CDR3 length is 13 residues. In germline, CDR1 is SGHNT, CDR2 YYREEE (reference sequence). The CDR3 nucleotides read TGTGCCAGCAGCTTGCAGGGGGCGGATACGCAGTATTTT. Its translation is CASSLQGADTQYF. The full variable domain, in which reference TRBV5-4 and TRBJ2-3 provide the parts outside the CDR3, is ETGVTQSPTHLIKTRGQQVTLRCSSQSGHNTVSWYQQALGQGPQFIFQYYREEENGRGNFPPRFSGLQFPNYSSELNVNALELDDSALYLCASSLQGADTQYFGPGTRLTVL.

The CDR3, as DNA: TGTGCCAGCAGCATAGGACTAGCGGGGGTCTTGGACGGGGAGCTGTTTTTT. As protein: CASSIGLAGVLDGELFF. This chain uses TRBV9 with TRBJ2-2; TRBD2 agrees at 13 bases. V shed 4 bases, J shed 7 bases, and the junction held 10 bases outside the gene matches. The CDR3 runs 17 residues. Germline loops: CDR1 SGDLS, CDR2 YYNGEE.

The chain carries TRBV19 and TRBJ2-1; no clear D. The germline CDR1 and CDR2 sequences are LNHDA and SQIVND (reference sequence). The CDR3 is 14 residues long. With 3 bases removed from V and 3 bases from J, the gap between germline ends came to 9 bases. The CDR3 bases are TGTGCCAGTAGTATGGTGGCCCTCTACAATGAGCAGTTCTTC. The encoded protein is CASSMVALYNEQFF. The full variable domain, completed using reference TRBV19 and TRBJ2-1, is DGGITQSPKYLFRKEGQNVTLSCEQNLNHDAMYWYRQDPGQGLRLIYYSQIVNDFQKGDIAEGYSVSREKKESFPLTVTSAQKNPTAFYLCASSMVALYNEQFFGPGTRLTVL.

V usage is TRBV7-9 and J usage is TRBJ1-5; unclear D gene. Germline lookup yields CDR1 SEHNR and CDR2 FQNEAQ (reference sequence). This CDR3 is 16 amino acids long. With 0 bases removed from V and 2 bases from J, the gap between germline ends came to 11 bases. CDR3 sequence (DNA): TGTGCCAGCAGCTTAGCCGTAGGAGATGGCAATCAGCCCCAGCATTTT. Its translation: CASSLAVGDGNQPQHF.

The chain has TRBV7-9 and TRBJ1-6, with 10 positions matching TRBD1. V was clipped by 4 bases and J by 8 bases; unmatched bases: 2. The length of the CDR3 is 14 residues. The germline V gene encodes CDR1 SEHNR and CDR2 FQNEAQ (reference sequence). This chain's CDR3 is CASSSGQGDSPLHF. The CDR3 coding sequence is TGTGCCAGCAGCTCCGGACAGGGGGATTCACCCCTCCACTTT.

The genes are TRBV19 and TRBJ1-2; 10 bases are shared with TRBD1. CDR3 length: 15 amino acids. With V trimmed by 4 bases and J by 8 bases, 10 bases remained unmatched. The germline CDR1 and CDR2 sequences are LNHDA and SQIVND (reference sequence). The CDR3 protein is CASSRGADRGRGYTF. DNA for the CDR3: TGTGCCAGTAGTAGGGGGGCCGACAGGGGGCGAGGCTACACCTTC. Based on the CDR3 plus reference TRBV19 and TRBJ1-2, the full variable domain is DGGITQSPKYLFRKEGQNVTLSCEQNLNHDAMYWYRQDPGQGLRLIYYSQIVNDFQKGDIAEGYSVSREKKESFPLTVTSAQKNPTAFYLCASSRGADRGRGYTFGSGTRLTVV.

The chain has TRBV9 and TRBJ2-7; 8 bases are shared with TRBD1. The CDR3 spans 16 residues. Trimming at V came to 2 bases and at J to 3 bases, leaving 10 bases not matched to a gene. Germline V lookup: CDR1 SGDLS, CDR2 YYNGEE. The CDR3 DNA follows: TGTGCCAGCAGCGTGGGAGGATGGACAGGGAGCTACGAGCAGTACTTC. It encodes CASSVGGWTGSYEQYF.

This clone has just one count. The genes are TRBV5-8 and TRBJ1-5; D is unclear. Germline V gene data show CDR1 as SGHTS and CDR2 as YDEGEE. The length of the CDR3 is 15 residues. Trimming stripped 0 bases from V and 4 bases from J, with 11 bases between. CDR3 DNA sequence: TGTGCCAGCAGCTTGGTTGTTTCGGGGAATCAGCCCCAGCATTTT. It translates to CASSLVVSGNQPQHF.

The chain employs TRBV27 and TRBJ2-1; D is possibly TRBD1 (5 bases). Germline CDR1 and CDR2: MNHEY and SMNVEV (reference sequence). The CDR3 runs 15 residues. V lost 0 bases to trimming and J lost 0 bases, with 6 bases between them. CDR3 protein: CASSLSGVSYNEQFF. CDR3 bases: TGTGCCAGCAGTTTATCAGGGGTCTCCTACAATGAGCAGTTCTTC.

This clone was found many times. This chain links TRBV4-1 with TRBJ2-7; 7 positions agree with TRBD1. The CDR3 length is 15 residues. Germline lookup yields CDR1 MGHRA and CDR2 YSYEKL. V shed 4 bases and J 3 bases; nucleotides not matched to a gene: 9. The CDR3 protein is CASSPLPTGRYEQYF. The CDR3 DNA sequence: TGCGCCAGCAGCCCCCTCCCGACAGGGCGCTACGAGCAGTACTTC.

The chain employs TRBV29-1 and TRBJ1-3, with 7 nucleotides matching TRBD1. Germline loops: CDR1 SQVTM, CDR2 ANQGSEA. V trimming: 2 bases; J trimming: 3 bases; junction bases outside the gene matches: 7. CDR3 length equals 15 residues. Here the CDR3 DNA reads TGCAGCGTTGAAAACAGGGGAGTTGGTGGAAACACCATATATTTT. Translation: CSVENRGVGGNTIYF.

This rearrangement joins TRBV29-1 to TRBJ1-4; D is unresolved. V lost 5 bases and J 3 bases, leaving 13 bases between the germline ends. There are 14 residues in the CDR3. The germline V gene has CDR1 SQVTM and CDR2 ANQGSEA. The CDR3 nucleotides read TGCAGCGTTACGGAGGGAAGCTCTAATGAAAAACTGTTTTTT. Protein: CSVTEGSSNEKLFF.

The chain links TRBV7-2 to TRBJ1-5, with 7 positions matching TRBD1. J was trimmed by 0 bases and V by 0 bases; bases with no gene match: 2. CDR1 and CDR2 (germline): SGHTA, FQGNSA. The CDR3 has 16 amino acids. DNA of the CDR3: TGTGCCAGCAGCTTAGCGACAGGGACTAGCAATCAGCCCCAGCATTTT. Translated: CASSLATGTSNQPQHF.

The chain links TRBV5-1 to TRBJ2-5; TRBD1 matches at 7 bases. This CDR3 has 16 amino acids. The V segment lost 4 bases and the J segment 2 bases; nucleotides outside the gene matches: 11. CDR1 and CDR2 from the germline V gene are SGHRS and YFSETQ. CDR3 amino acids: CASSRVPGQPQETQYF. CDR3 DNA sequence: TGCGCCAGCAGCCGCGTGCCGGGACAGCCTCAAGAGACCCAGTACTTC. Looking up the rest from reference TRBV5-1 and TRBJ2-5 gives the full variable domain: KAGVTQTPRYLIKTRGQQVTLSCSPISGHRSVSWYQQTPGQGLQFLFEYFSETQRNKGNFPGRFSGRQFSNSRSEMNVSTLELGDSALYLCASSRVPGQPQETQYFGPGTRLLVL.

Note on this clone: Other DNA sequences in the same sample also yield this CDR3. V gene TRBV6-5 combines with J gene TRBJ1-2, with D unresolved. CDR3 size: 13 residues. Trimming removed 6 bases at V and 3 bases at J, with 11 bases between. The germline V gene has CDR1 MNHEY and CDR2 SVGAGI. CDR3 in DNA: TGTGCCAGCAGGCCCGATCGGGACTATGGCTACACCTTC. It codes for CASRPDRDYGYTF.

The chain joins TRBV3-1 (or the pseudogene TRBV3-2) to TRBJ2-5, with unresolved D. Between the trimmed V and J ends, which lost 5 bases and 2 bases, there was a span of 9 bases. The germline V gene encodes CDR1 LGHDT and CDR2 YNNKEL (reference sequence). This CDR3 is built from 13 residues. In DNA, the CDR3 is TGTGCCAGCAGCTGGGCAGAACAAGAGACCCAGTACTTC. As protein: CASSWAEQETQYF.

The chain links TRBV7-8 to TRBJ1-5; no clear D. Between the trimmed V and J ends, which lost 1 base and 1 base, there was a span of 8 bases. The CDR3 extends over 15 amino acids. Germline CDR1 reads SGHVS; CDR2 reads FQNEAQ. In DNA form, the CDR3 reads TGTGCCAGCAGCTTAGGTTCACAGAGCAATCAGCCCCAGCATTTT. Encoded protein: CASSLGSQSNQPQHF.

V usage is TRBV6-5 and J usage is TRBJ2-1; TRBD2 aligns across 14 bases. This CDR3 has 15 residues. The J segment lost 8 bases and the V segment lost 6 bases, leaving 6 bases of the junction unmatched. Germline V gives CDR1 MNHEY, CDR2 SVGAGI. The CDR3 here is CASSRLAGGLDEQFF. CDR3 coding DNA: TGTGCCAGCAGCCGACTAGCGGGAGGGCTCGATGAGCAGTTCTTC.

The chain recombines TRBV7-9 with TRBJ2-5; tentative D call: TRBD2 (6 bases). CDR3 length: 15 residues. Germline V lookup: CDR1 SEHNR, CDR2 FQNEAQ (reference sequence). Trimming took off 5 bases at V and 7 bases at J, with 20 bases between the two ends. The CDR3 is CASSAGSGLHGTQYF. The CDR3 nucleotides are TGTGCCAGCAGCGCCGGCTCGGGACTGCACGGGACCCAGTACTTC. The full variable domain, its missing parts supplied by reference TRBV7-9 and TRBJ2-5, is DTGVSQNPRHKITKRGQNVTFRCDPISEHNRLYWYRQTLGQGPEFLTYFQNEAQLEKSRLLSDRFSAERPKGSFSTLEIQRTEQGDSAMYLCASSAGSGLHGTQYFGPGTRLLVL.

This clone was seen a few times. This chain uses TRBV7-3 with TRBJ2-3; D ambiguous. CDR1 and CDR2 from the germline V gene are SGHTA and FQGTGA. The CDR3 is 14 residues long. V lost 3 bases, J lost 3 bases, and 10 bases lay in between. The CDR3 region has the DNA TGTGCCAGCAGCTTTTATCCGGTAACAGATACGCAGTATTTT. Protein product: CASSFYPVTDTQYF.

This clone turned up a few times. The chain recombines TRBV6-2 or TRBV6-3 with TRBJ2-7, with 10 positions matching TRBD2. The CDR3 is 16 amino acids. The germline gives CDR1 MNHEY, CDR2 SVGEGT. The J segment lost 12 bases and the V segment lost 2 bases, leaving 16 bases of the junction unmatched. The CDR3 loop reads CASSYLAGGSGRTSYF. CDR3 bases: TGTGCCAGCAGTTACCTAGCCGGGGGTAGCGGGAGGACCTCGTACTTC.